This is a list of T cell receptor beta chains from one sample in a study of vaccination and CD4 T cells after COVID-19. MiXCR, applied by TCRdb to the PCR reads, yields one record per CDR3 protein. The table shows about 9,500 distinct CDR3 sequences, with under 35% occurring only once. No antigen has been identified for these receptors. Sequencing was done on a sample of CD4+ T cells from blood, cultured in vitro. These receptors were collected from a human donor in good health. Each CDR3 is given with its conserved first and last residue. Each record gives: clone size, J gene, D gene, V gene, CDR3 protein, CDR3 DNA. The D gene is left open where the match is weak. Some rows mark clone size as missing; the rest say once, few, many or name a class of expanded clone.

>.|TRBJ2-7|.|TRBV20-1
CSARDHPEQYF
TGCAGTGCTAGAGATCATCCCGAGCAGTACTTC
>.|TRBJ2-3|.|TRBV20-1
CSAEAFGGAAQDTQYF
TGCAGTGCGGAAGCCTTCGGGGGTGCGGCACAGGATACGCAGTATTTT
>few|TRBJ1-6|.|TRBV6-1
CASSEGRVPLHF
TGTGCCAGCAGTGAAGGAAGGGTTCCCCTCCACTTT
>once|TRBJ2-3|.|TRBV28
CANRQAGTDTQYF
TGTGCCAACAGACAGGCTGGCACAGATACGCAGTATTTT
>.|TRBJ2-3|TRBD2|TRBV20-1
CSALGGGSDREYF
TGCAGTGCCCTTGGGGGAGGGTCGGATCGGGAGTATTTT
>medium-sized|TRBJ1-5|.|TRBV19
CASSMVRSVNQPQHF
TGTGCCAGTAGTATGGTAAGGTCGGTTAATCAGCCCCAGCATTTT
>.|TRBJ2-1|.|TRBV6-2/TRBV6-3
CANSWYRRKDNEQFF
TGTGCCAACAGTTGGTACAGGCGCAAGGACAATGAGCAGTTCTTC
>few|TRBJ1-1|.|TRBV11-2
CASLRLRGGTEAFF
TGTGCCAGCTTACGCCTGCGGGGGGGCACTGAAGCTTTCTTT
>.|TRBJ1-1|.|TRBV18
CASSRHEDTEAFF
TGTGCCAGCTCACGCCACGAGGACACTGAAGCTTTCTTT
>few|TRBJ2-3|.|TRBV27
CASSPRAPDTQYF
TGTGCCAGCAGCCCCAGAGCCCCAGATACGCAGTATTTT
>.|TRBJ2-1|.|TRBV5-4
CASSLVSPGDNEQFF
TGTGCCAGCAGCTTGGTTTCCCCTGGGGACAATGAGCAGTTCTTC
>.|TRBJ1-3|TRBD1|TRBV6-1
CASSGDRGGNTIYF
TGTGCCAGCAGTGGAGACAGGGGGGGAAACACCATATATTTT
>.|TRBJ1-2|.|TRBV5-4
CASSLDAGRNYGYTF
TGTGCCAGCAGCTTGGATGCAGGGAGGAACTATGGCTACACCTTC
>.|TRBJ1-5|.|TRBV24-1
CATSDFLGNQPQHF
TGTGCCACCAGTGATTTTCTGGGGAATCAGCCCCAGCATTTT
>.|TRBJ1-2|.|TRBV2
CAIPTGRRYGYTF
TGTGCCATCCCAACAGGGAGACGCTATGGCTACACCTTC
>.|TRBJ2-1|TRBD2|TRBV30
CASLRPGRAGNEQFF
TGTGCCTCCCTACGGCCCGGGAGGGCCGGGAATGAGCAGTTCTTC
>few|TRBJ1-6|.|TRBV7-2
CASSLVGDSSPLHF
TGTGCCAGCAGCTTAGTCGGGGATAGTTCACCCCTCCACTTT
>few|TRBJ2-7|.|TRBV20-1
CSASGPTYEQYF
TGCAGTGCTAGCGGCCCAACCTACGAGCAGTACTTC
>few|TRBJ1-5|.|TRBV28
CASSSSGWSQPQHF
TGTGCCAGCAGTTCCTCCGGGTGGAGTCAGCCCCAGCATTTT
>.|TRBJ1-1|.|TRBV28
CASSPVYRTAFF
TGTGCCAGCAGTCCCGTCTACCGGACGGCTTTCTTT
>once|TRBJ1-5|.|TRBV4-3
CASSGQISNQPQHF
TGCGCCAGCAGCGGACAAATTAGCAATCAGCCCCAGCATTTT
>once|TRBJ1-5|.|TRBV18
CASGDTHSNQPQHF
TGTGCCAGCGGGGACACCCATAGCAATCAGCCCCAGCATTTT
>.|TRBJ1-5|.|TRBV10-3
CAINDSGEGQPQHF
TGTGCCATCAATGATTCGGGGGAAGGTCAGCCCCAGCATTTT
>.|TRBJ2-1|TRBD2|TRBV24-1
CATSDLLAGGGNEQFF
TGTGCCACCAGTGATTTACTAGCGGGAGGTGGGAATGAGCAGTTCTTC
>few|TRBJ1-2|.|TRBV7-2
CASSLGAGRNHGYTF
TGTGCCAGCAGCTTAGGGGCAGGGAGAAACCATGGCTACACCTTC
>.|TRBJ2-2|TRBD1|TRBV6-1
CASSPTGAGELFF
TGTGCCAGCAGCCCCACAGGGGCCGGGGAGCTGTTTTTT
>.|TRBJ2-3|.|TRBV6-1
CASTQRDTDTQYF
TGTGCCAGCACCCAAAGGGACACAGATACGCAGTATTTT
>few|TRBJ1-3|.|TRBV28
CASSPPGYTIYF
TGTGCCAGCAGTCCCCCCGGGTACACCATATATTTT
>once|TRBJ1-6|.|TRBV9
CASSVGEGLKNSPLHF
TGTGCCAGCAGCGTAGGAGAGGGTTTGAAGAATTCACCCCTCCACTTT
>.|TRBJ2-1|TRBD1|TRBV4-3
CASSQATGGFYNEQFF
TGCGCCAGCAGCCAAGCCACAGGGGGGTTCTACAATGAGCAGTTCTTC
>few|TRBJ2-3|.|TRBV6-2/TRBV6-3
CASGRDTQYF
TGTGCCAGTGGTAGGGATACGCAGTATTTT
>.|TRBJ1-1|.|TRBV18
CASSPLSGANTEAFF
TGTGCCAGCTCACCACTTTCGGGGGCGAACACTGAAGCTTTCTTT
>.|TRBJ1-5|.|TRBV28
CASSSYLLPQHF
TGTGCCAGCAGTTCCTACCTGTTGCCCCAGCATTTT
>.|TRBJ2-1|.|TRBV4-3
CASSPMADAARGGNEQFF
TGCGCCAGCAGCCCCATGGCGGATGCGGCTAGGGGCGGGAATGAGCAGTTCTTC
>.|TRBJ2-5|TRBD2|TRBV7-2
CASSSRVGGGETQYF
TGTGCCAGCAGCTCCCGCGTGGGCGGGGGAGAGACCCAGTACTTC
>.|TRBJ2-1|.|TRBV20-1
CSATGILTGRNEQFF
TGCAGTGCTACCGGCATTCTGACAGGTAGGAATGAGCAGTTCTTC
>.|TRBJ2-5|.|TRBV6-1
CASSEGQGGTQYF
TGTGCCAGCAGTGAGGGGCAGGGCGGGACCCAGTACTTC
>.|TRBJ2-7|.|TRBV6-1
CASSKFEGLTSSYEQYF
TGTGCCAGCAGTAAATTTGAGGGACTTACGAGCTCCTACGAGCAGTACTTC
>.|TRBJ2-1|TRBD2|TRBV6-1
CASSEASGSWNEQFF
TGTGCCAGCAGTGAAGCTAGCGGGAGTTGGAATGAGCAGTTCTTC
>few|TRBJ2-7|.|TRBV2
CASSVVKGVYEQYF
TGTGCCAGCAGTGTGGTGAAGGGGGTCTACGAGCAGTACTTC
>.|TRBJ1-1|.|TRBV5-1
CASSLVGRVGTEAFF
TGCGCCAGCAGCTTGGTAGGGAGGGTGGGCACTGAAGCTTTCTTT
>few|TRBJ1-1|.|TRBV25-1
CASSKTRNTEAFF
TGTGCCAGCAGTAAGACCCGGAACACTGAAGCTTTCTTT
>.|TRBJ2-5|TRBD2|TRBV2
CASAGTRETQYF
TGTGCCAGCGCCGGGACTAGAGAGACCCAGTACTTC
>.|TRBJ2-7|TRBD1|TRBV7-2
CASSRVPGQGSYEQYF
TGTGCCAGCAGCAGAGTACCGGGACAGGGGAGTTACGAGCAGTACTTC
>medium-sized|TRBJ2-1|TRBD1|TRBV7-9
CASSPDRVYNEQFF
TGTGCCAGCAGCCCGGACAGGGTCTACAATGAGCAGTTCTTC
>few|TRBJ2-1|.|TRBV4-1
CASSQEGLRRTYNEQFF
TGCGCCAGCAGCCAAGAGGGGCTAAGGCGGACGTACAATGAGCAGTTCTTC
>.|TRBJ2-6|TRBD1|TRBV7-3
CASSAKGTGTGGSGANVLTF
TGTGCCAGCAGCGCTAAAGGCACCGGGACAGGGGGCTCTGGGGCCAACGTCCTGACTTTC
>.|TRBJ2-1|TRBD2|TRBV5-1
CASSLGLADSYNEQFF
TGCGCCAGCAGCCTCGGACTAGCGGACTCCTACAATGAGCAGTTCTTC
>.|TRBJ1-1|.|TRBV30
CAWEGSMNTEAFF
TGTGCCTGGGAAGGGAGTATGAACACTGAAGCTTTCTTT
>.|TRBJ1-6|.|TRBV27
CASSFDNSPLHF
TGTGCCAGCAGTTTCGATAATTCACCCCTCCACTTT
>few|TRBJ1-2|.|TRBV28
CASSLSRVNYGYTF
TGTGCCAGCAGTTTATCCCGGGTTAACTATGGCTACACCTTC
>once|TRBJ2-7|TRBD2|TRBV20-1
CSVPTSGALSYEQYF
TGCAGTGTCCCAACTAGCGGGGCCCTCTCCTACGAGCAGTACTTC
>.|TRBJ2-1|TRBD2|TRBV19
CASSLGSGRAREQFF
TGTGCCAGTAGTCTAGGTAGCGGGAGGGCTAGGGAGCAGTTCTTC
>.|TRBJ1-1|.|TRBV23-1
CASSHRGAFF
TGCGCCAGCAGTCATCGTGGAGCTTTCTTT
>.|TRBJ2-5|.|TRBV20-1
CSANRPRETQYF
TGCAGTGCTAACCGGCCTCGGGAGACCCAGTACTTC
>.|TRBJ1-3|TRBD1|TRBV6-5
CASSYATGSGNTIYF
TGTGCCAGCAGTTACGCGACAGGGTCGGGAAACACCATATATTTT
>.|TRBJ2-1|.|TRBV7-2
CASSLVLSYNEQFF
TGTGCCAGCAGCTTAGTTTTGTCCTACAATGAGCAGTTCTTC